Listed below are T cell receptor beta chains from one sample, sequenced in a study of blood T cell repertoires in COVID-19. TCRdb's table, derived via immunoSEQ multiplex PCR, lists solely in-frame clones and lacks some. This table has roughly 160,000 clones, roughly 86% appearing once. The sequencing input was peripheral blood. These receptors originate from a woman aged 55-69 years who had recovered from COVID-19. The CDR3 runs from the conserved cysteine through the conserved F or W. D genes are given only for firm matches. Clone size is not always given. Where it is, it says once, few, many or a class for expanded clones.

j_call v_call d_call clone_size cdr3_nt cdr3_aa
TRBJ1-1 TRBV4-2 - - TGTGCCAGCAGCCATCCGTGGGAGGCAGACCTGTTGAACACTGAAGCTTTCTTT CASSHPWEADLLNTEAFF
TRBJ1-1 TRBV10-3 TRBD1 - TGTGCCACCCAAGACAGGGGGAACACTGAAGCTTTCTTT CATQDRGNTEAFF
TRBJ1-5 TRBV19 - - TGTGCCAGTACGCGGTTGACAGGTAGCAATCAGCCCCAGCATTTT CASTRLTGSNQPQHF
TRBJ1-4 TRBV5-1 - - TGCGCCAGCAAGGCGGGGGGAGTTAATGAAAAACTGTTTTTT CASKAGGVNEKLFF
TRBJ2-5 TRBV7-7 TRBD2 - TGTGCTAGCAGCTTAGGGCTCGCGGGGGGCCCTCAAGAGACCCAGTACTTC CASSLGLAGGPQETQYF
TRBJ2-5 TRBV25-1 TRBD2 - TGTGCCAGCAGTGAGGCGGGGGTCAGGGAGACCCAGTACTTC CASSEAGVRETQYF
TRBJ1-6 TRBV5-4 - few TGTGCCAGCAGCTTGCCGTATTCACCCCTCCACTTT CASSLPYSPLHF
TRBJ1-2 TRBV5-1 - - TGCGCCAGCAGTCAGGCGGGTAACTATGGCTACACCTTC CASSQAGNYGYTF
TRBJ2-2 TRBV7-6 TRBD2 once TGTGCCAGCAGCCCGTTCGGACTAGCGGCTACCGGGGAGCTGTTTTTT CASSPFGLAATGELFF
TRBJ1-1 TRBV5-4 - - TGTGCCAGCAGCAACACCCGGGACACTGAAGCTTTCTTT CASSNTRDTEAFF
TRBJ2-1 TRBV19 - - TGTGCCAGTAGTACGGACAGATACAATGAGCAGTTCTTC CASSTDRYNEQFF
TRBJ2-7 TRBV3-1/TRBV3-2 - - TGTGCCAGCAGCCAAGGAGGGCCAACCTACGAGCAGTACTTC CASSQGGPTYEQYF
TRBJ2-1 TRBV3-1/TRBV3-2 TRBD2 - TGTGCCAGCAGCCAAGAAGGGGTCTTCGCGGGGGGGCCTATCAATGAGCAGTTCTTC CASSQEGVFAGGPINEQFF
TRBJ2-5 TRBV10-3 TRBD1 - TGTGCCATCAGTGACAGGGGGCAAAAAGAGACCCAGTACTTC CAISDRGQKETQYF
TRBJ1-3 TRBV15 TRBD1 - TGTGCCACCAGCAGAAGACAGGGCTCTGGAAACACCATATATTTT CATSRRQGSGNTIYF
TRBJ2-1 TRBV11-2 - few TGTGCCAGCAGCTTAATGGGGAGTGGTCGATACAATGAGCAGTTCTTC CASSLMGSGRYNEQFF
TRBJ2-1 TRBV28 TRBD1 - TGTGCCAGCAGTTCACCCGGACAGGGGGCGGATGAGCAGTTCTTC CASSSPGQGADEQFF
TRBJ2-1 TRBV6-4 TRBD2 - TGTGCCAGCAGTAAACTAGCGGGGGGCGATCGGGGCTCCTACAATGAGCAGTTCTTC CASSKLAGGDRGSYNEQFF
TRBJ2-7 TRBV10-2 - - TGCGCCAGCAGCGTCCAGGGGACATCCTACGAGCAGTACTTC CASSVQGTSYEQYF
TRBJ2-5 TRBV28 TRBD2 once TGTGCCAGCACTAGCGGACAAGAGACCCAGTACTTC CASTSGQETQYF
TRBJ1-1 TRBV7-9 - - TGTGCCAGCAGCTTGCAGGAGAACACTGAAGCTTTCTTT CASSLQENTEAFF
TRBJ1-5 TRBV19 TRBD1 - TGTGCCAGTAGTGGGACAGTTAGCAATCAGCCCCAGCATTTT CASSGTVSNQPQHF
TRBJ1-6 TRBV5-6 TRBD1 few TGTGCCAGCACTGAATACAGGGGACACAATTCACCCCTCCACTTT CASTEYRGHNSPLHF
TRBJ2-6 TRBV28 - - TGTGCCAGCAGTTTAGCCGGGGAACCTGGGGCCAACGTCCTGACTTTC CASSLAGEPGANVLTF
TRBJ1-2 TRBV7-9 TRBD1 - TGTGCCAGCAGCTTAGGCGGGGCAGGGGGCTCCTACTATGGCTACACCTTC CASSLGGAGGSYYGYTF
TRBJ1-2 TRBV28 - - TGTGCCAGCAGTTTATGGATTGGACAGAGGGGGGGCTACACCTTC CASSLWIGQRGGYTF
TRBJ2-3 TRBV6-1 - once TGTGCCAGCAGTGAAGTATTTTTGGCAGGGGTAGATACGCAGTATTTT CASSEVFLAGVDTQYF
TRBJ2-3 TRBV2 TRBD2 - TGTGCCAGCAGCAGACTAGCAGGCACAGATACGCAGTATTTT CASSRLAGTDTQYF
TRBJ2-1 TRBV5-1 - - TGCGCCAGCAGCTACCGGGAGCAGGGCGGTGAGCAGTTCTTC CASSYREQGGEQFF
TRBJ2-1 TRBV2 TRBD1 - TGTGCCAGCAGGCCGGGACAGTCCTACAATGAGCAGTTCTTC CASRPGQSYNEQFF